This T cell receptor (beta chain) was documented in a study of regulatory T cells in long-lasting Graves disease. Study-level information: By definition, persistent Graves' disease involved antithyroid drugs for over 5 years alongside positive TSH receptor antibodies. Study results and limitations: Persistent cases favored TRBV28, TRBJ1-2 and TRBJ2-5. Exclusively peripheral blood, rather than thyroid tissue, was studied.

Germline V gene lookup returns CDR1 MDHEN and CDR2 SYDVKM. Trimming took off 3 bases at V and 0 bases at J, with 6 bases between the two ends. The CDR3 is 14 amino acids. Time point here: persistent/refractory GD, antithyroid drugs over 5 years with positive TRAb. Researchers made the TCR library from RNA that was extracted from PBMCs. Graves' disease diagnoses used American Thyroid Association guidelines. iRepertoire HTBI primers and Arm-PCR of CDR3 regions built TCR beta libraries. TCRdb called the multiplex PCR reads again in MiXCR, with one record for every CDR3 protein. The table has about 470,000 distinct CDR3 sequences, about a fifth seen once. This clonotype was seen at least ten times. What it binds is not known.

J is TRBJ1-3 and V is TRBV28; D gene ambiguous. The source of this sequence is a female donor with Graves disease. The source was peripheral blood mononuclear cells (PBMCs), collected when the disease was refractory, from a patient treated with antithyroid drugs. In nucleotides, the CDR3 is TGTGCCAGCAGTTTGAGGAGCTCTGGAAACACCATATATTTT. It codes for CASSLRSSGNTIYF.